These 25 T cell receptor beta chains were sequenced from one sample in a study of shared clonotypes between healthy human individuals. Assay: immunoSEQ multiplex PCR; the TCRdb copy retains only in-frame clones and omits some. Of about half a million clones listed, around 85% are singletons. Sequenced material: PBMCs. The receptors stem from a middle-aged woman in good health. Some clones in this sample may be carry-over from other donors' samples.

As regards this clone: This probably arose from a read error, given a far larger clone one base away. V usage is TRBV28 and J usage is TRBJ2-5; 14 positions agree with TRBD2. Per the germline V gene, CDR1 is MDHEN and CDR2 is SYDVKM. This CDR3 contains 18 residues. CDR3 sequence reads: CASSPGLAGASAQETQHF. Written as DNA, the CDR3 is TGTGCCAGCAGCCCGGGACTAGCGGGAGCTTCAGCCCAAGAGACCCAGCACTTC.

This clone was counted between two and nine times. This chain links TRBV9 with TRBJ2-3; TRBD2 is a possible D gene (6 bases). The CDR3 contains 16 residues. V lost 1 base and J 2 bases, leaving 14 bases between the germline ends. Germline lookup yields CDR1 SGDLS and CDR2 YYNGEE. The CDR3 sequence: CASSVMSGENTDTQYF. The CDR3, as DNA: TGTGCCAGCAGCGTAATGTCGGGAGAGAACACAGATACGCAGTATTTT.

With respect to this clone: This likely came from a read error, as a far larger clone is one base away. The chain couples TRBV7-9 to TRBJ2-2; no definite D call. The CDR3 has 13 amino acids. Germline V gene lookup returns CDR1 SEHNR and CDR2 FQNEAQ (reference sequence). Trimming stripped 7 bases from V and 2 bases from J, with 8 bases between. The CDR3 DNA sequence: TGTGCCAGCAAGTCCACAAACACCGGGGAGCTGTTTTTT. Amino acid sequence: CASKSTNTGELFF.

CDR3 residues: CASSYRGSHEQYF. The CDR3 DNA is TGTGCCAGCAGTTACAGGGGTTCCCACGAGCAGTACTTC. The V gene is TRBV6-5, the J gene TRBJ2-7; tentative D call: TRBD1 (5 bases). Germline-derived CDR1 and CDR2 are MNHEY and SVGAGI. Trimming took off 2 bases at V and 5 bases at J, with 10 bases between the two ends. This CDR3 is 13 amino acids long.

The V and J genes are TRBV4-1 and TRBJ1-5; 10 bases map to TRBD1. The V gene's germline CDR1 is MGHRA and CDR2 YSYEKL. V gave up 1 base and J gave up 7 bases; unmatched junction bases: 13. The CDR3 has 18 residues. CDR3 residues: CASSQGPLTGGIGQPQHF. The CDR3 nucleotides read TGCGCCAGCAGCCAAGGTCCTTTGACAGGGGGCATCGGACAGCCCCAGCATTTT.

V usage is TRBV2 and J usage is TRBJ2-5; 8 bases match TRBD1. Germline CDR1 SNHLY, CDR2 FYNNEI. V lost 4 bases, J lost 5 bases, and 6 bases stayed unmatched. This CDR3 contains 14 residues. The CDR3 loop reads CASSGQGNGETQYF. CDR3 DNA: TGTGCCAGCAGTGGACAGGGGAATGGGGAGACCCAGTACTTC.

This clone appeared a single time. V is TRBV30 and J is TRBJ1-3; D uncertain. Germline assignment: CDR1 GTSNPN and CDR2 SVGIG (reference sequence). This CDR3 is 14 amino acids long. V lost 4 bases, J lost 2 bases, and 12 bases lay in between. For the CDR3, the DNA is TGTGCCTGGAACCGAGCGATCCCTGGAAACACCATATATTTT. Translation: CAWNRAIPGNTIYF.

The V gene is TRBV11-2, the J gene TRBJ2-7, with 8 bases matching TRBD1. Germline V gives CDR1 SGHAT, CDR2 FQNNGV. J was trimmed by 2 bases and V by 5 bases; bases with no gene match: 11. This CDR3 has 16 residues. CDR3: CASSQGATVGTYEQYF. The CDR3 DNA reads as TGTGCCAGCAGCCAGGGGGCCACGGTGGGAACCTACGAGCAGTACTTC.

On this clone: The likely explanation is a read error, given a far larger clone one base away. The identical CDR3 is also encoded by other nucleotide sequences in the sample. This CDR3 reads CASIAVGGGYTF. The CDR3, as DNA: TGTGCTAGCATAGCGGTAGGAGGTGGCTACACCTTC. The chain links TRBV2 to TRBJ1-2, with no clear D. In germline, CDR1 is SNHLY, CDR2 FYNNEI. The CDR3 spans 12 residues.

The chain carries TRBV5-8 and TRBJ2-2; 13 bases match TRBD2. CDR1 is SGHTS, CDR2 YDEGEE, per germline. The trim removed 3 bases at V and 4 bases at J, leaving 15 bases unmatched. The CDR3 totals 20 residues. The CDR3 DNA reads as TGTGCCAGCAGCTGGGAGCCGGGACTAGCGGGAAATCCATTCACCGGGGAGCTGTTTTTT. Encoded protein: CASSWEPGLAGNPFTGELFF.

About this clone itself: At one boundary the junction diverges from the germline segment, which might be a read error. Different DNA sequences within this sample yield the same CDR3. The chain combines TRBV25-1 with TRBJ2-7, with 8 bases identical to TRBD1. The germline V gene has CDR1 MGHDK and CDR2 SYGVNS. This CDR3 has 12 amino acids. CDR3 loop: CASWTGTYEQYF. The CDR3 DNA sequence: TGCGCCAGCTGGACAGGGACCTACGAGCAGTACTTC.

CDR3 residues: CASSYSSGWPGELFF. For the CDR3, the DNA is TGTGCCAGCAGTTACTCGTCAGGGTGGCCCGGGGAGCTGTTTTTT. V usage is TRBV6-5 and J usage is TRBJ2-2; weak D call: TRBD1 (5 bases). The CDR3 totals 15 residues. Germline values: CDR1 MNHEY, CDR2 SVGAGI. Trimming pared 0 bases from V and 6 bases from J, leaving 11 bases between.

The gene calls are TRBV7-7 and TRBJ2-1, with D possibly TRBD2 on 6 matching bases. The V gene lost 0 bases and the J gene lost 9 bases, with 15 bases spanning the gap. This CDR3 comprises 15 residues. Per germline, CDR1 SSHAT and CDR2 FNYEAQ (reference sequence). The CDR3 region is CASSLAGGGKGEQFF. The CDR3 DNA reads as TGTGCCAGCAGCTTAGCGGGAGGAGGAAAGGGTGAGCAGTTCTTC.

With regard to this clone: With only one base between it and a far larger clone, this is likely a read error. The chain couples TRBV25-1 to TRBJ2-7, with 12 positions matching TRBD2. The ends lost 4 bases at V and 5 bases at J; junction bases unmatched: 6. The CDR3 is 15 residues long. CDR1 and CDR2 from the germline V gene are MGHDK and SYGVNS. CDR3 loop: CASSARLAGVDEQYF. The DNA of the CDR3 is TGTGCCAGCAGTGCCAGACTAGCGGGAGTCGACGAGCAGTACTTC.

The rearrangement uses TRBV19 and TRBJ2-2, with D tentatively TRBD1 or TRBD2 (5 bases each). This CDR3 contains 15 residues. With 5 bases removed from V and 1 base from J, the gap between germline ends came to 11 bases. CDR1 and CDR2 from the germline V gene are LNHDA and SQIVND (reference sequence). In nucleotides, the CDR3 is TGTGCCAGTAGTGTTAGGGACGGGAACACCGGGGAGCTGTTTTTT. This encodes CASSVRDGNTGELFF.

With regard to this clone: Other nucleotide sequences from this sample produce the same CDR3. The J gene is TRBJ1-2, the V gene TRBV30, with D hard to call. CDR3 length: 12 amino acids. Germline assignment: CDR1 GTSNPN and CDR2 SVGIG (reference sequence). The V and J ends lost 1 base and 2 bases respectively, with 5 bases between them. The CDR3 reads CAWSGVNYGYTF. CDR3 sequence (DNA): TGTGCCTGGAGTGGCGTGAACTATGGCTACACCTTC.

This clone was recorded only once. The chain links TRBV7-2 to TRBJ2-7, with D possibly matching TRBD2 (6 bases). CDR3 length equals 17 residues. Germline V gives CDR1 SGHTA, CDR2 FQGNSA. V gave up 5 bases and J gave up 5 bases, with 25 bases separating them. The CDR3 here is CASSILLWTTKDNEQYF. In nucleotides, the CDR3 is TGTGCCAGCAGCATCCTACTTTGGACTACGAAAGATAACGAGCAGTACTTC.

For the CDR3, the DNA is TGTGCCAGCAGTTTATCGGCTAGCGGGAGTTCCTACAATGAGCAGTTCTTC. Translation: CASSLSASGSSYNEQFF. This chain joins TRBV27 and TRBJ2-1; TRBD2 aligns across 10 bases. The CDR3 contains 17 residues. V lost 0 bases and J lost 1; bases outside the gene matches: 3. Germline-derived CDR1 and CDR2 are MNHEY and SMNVEV (reference sequence).

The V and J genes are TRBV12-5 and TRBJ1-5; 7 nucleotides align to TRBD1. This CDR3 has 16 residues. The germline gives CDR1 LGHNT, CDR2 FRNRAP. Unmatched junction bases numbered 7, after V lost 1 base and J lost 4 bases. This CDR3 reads CASGLDLGTDNQPQHF. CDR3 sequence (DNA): TGTGCTAGTGGTTTGGATTTGGGGACAGATAATCAGCCCCAGCATTTT.

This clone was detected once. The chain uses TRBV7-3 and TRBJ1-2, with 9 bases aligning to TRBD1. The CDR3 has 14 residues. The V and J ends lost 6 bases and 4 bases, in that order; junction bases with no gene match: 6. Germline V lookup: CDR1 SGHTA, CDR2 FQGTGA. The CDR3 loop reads CASSTGGSPYGYTF. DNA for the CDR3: TGTGCCAGCAGTACAGGGGGCTCACCCTATGGCTACACCTTC.

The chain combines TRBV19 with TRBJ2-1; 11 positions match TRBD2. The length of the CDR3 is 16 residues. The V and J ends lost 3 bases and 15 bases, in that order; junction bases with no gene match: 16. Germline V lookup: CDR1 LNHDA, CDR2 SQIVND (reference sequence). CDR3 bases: TGTGCCAGTAGTATCCCCAGCCTACTAGCGGGGGTGCCCCGGTTCTTC. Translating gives CASSIPSLLAGVPRFF.

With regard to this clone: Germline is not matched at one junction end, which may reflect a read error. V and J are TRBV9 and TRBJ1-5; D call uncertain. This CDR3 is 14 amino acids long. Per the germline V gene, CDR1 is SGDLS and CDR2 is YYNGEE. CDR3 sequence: CACSVGQINQPQHF. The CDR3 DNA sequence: TGTGCCTGCAGCGTAGGCCAGATTAATCAGCCCCAGCATTTT.

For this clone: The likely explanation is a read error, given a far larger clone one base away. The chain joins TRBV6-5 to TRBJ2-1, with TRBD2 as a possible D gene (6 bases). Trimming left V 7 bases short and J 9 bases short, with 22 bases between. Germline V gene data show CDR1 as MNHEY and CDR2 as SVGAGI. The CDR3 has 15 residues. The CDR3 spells CASTFTPDSGSEQFF. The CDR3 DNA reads TGTGCCAGCACCTTCACACCTGACTCCGGGAGTGAGCAGTTCTTC.

CDR3 residues: CASSYPGLADEQYF. The CDR3 DNA reads as TGTGCCAGCAGTTACCCTGGACTAGCCGACGAGCAGTACTTC. The chain joins TRBV6-6 to TRBJ2-7; 8 nucleotides agree with TRBD2. Trimming cost V 2 bases and J 5 bases; bases outside gene matches: 5. The CDR3 covers 14 residues. Germline V gene sequence: CDR1 MNHNY, CDR2 SVGAGI (reference sequence).

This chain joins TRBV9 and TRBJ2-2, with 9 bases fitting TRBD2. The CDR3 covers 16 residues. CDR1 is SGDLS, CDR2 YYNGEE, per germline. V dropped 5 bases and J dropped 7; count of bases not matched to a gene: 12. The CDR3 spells CASSRVAGAARGELFF. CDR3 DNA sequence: TGTGCCAGCAGTCGCGTAGCGGGAGCCGCCCGCGGGGAGCTGTTTTTT.